Listed here are 18 T cell receptor beta chains from one sample, sequenced in a study of graft-versus-host responses after intestinal transplantation. The table came from immunoSEQ multiplex PCR; TCRdb's copy has only in-frame clones and leaves some out. The sample has about 9,300 clones; approximately 90% are singletons. The sequences come from PBMCs, collected about 47 days after intestinal transplant. The receptors shown here come from a human patient who received an intestinal transplant, so some T cells may come from the graft donor.

The chain recombines TRBV11-2 with TRBJ1-4; TRBD1 matches 7 bases. V shed 3 bases, J shed 6 bases, and the junction held 16 bases outside the gene matches. Germline CDR1 SGHAT, CDR2 FQNNGV. This CDR3 is 18 amino acids long. The CDR3 sequence: CASSFGQVVNLRDEKLFF. CDR3 DNA: TGTGCCAGCAGCTTTGGACAGGTGGTGAACCTACGGGATGAAAAACTGTTTTTT.

This clone appeared a single time. The chain recombines TRBV9 with TRBJ1-2; D ambiguous. The V gene lost 0 bases and the J gene lost 2 bases, with 8 bases spanning the gap. The V gene's germline CDR1 is SGDLS and CDR2 YYNGEE. The CDR3 totals 14 residues. The DNA of the CDR3 is TGTGCCAGCAGCGTAGACCTCGGGAACTATGGCTACACCTTC. Translated: CASSVDLGNYGYTF.

The chain couples TRBV7-7 to TRBJ2-5; 11 nucleotides line up with TRBD2. The CDR3 loop spans 16 amino acids. The ends lost 5 bases at V and 2 bases at J; junction bases unmatched: 7. Germline V gene data show CDR1 as SSHAT and CDR2 as FNYEAQ (reference sequence). DNA for the CDR3: TGTGCCAGCAGCCTCGGGGGACTAGCGGTACAAGAGACCCAGTACTTC. Its protein is CASSLGGLAVQETQYF.

The V gene is TRBV5-1, the J gene TRBJ1-1, with D perhaps matching TRBD1 (5 bases). Germline V gene lookup returns CDR1 SGHRS and CDR2 YFSETQ. V lost 4 bases and J 7 bases, leaving 20 bases between the germline ends. The CDR3 has 15 residues. The CDR3 sequence: CASSPREVGQYEAFF. The CDR3 nucleotides read TGCGCCAGCAGCCCCCGGGAGGTGGGGCAATATGAAGCTTTCTTT.

This rearrangement joins TRBV19 to TRBJ2-5, with D possibly matching TRBD2 (5 bases). The CDR3 has 15 residues. V was clipped by 4 bases and J by 3 bases, with 15 bases between them. Germline loops: CDR1 LNHDA, CDR2 SQIVND (reference sequence). This CDR3 reads CASSNREPGKETQYF. The CDR3 DNA sequence: TGTGCCAGTAGTAACCGGGAACCGGGAAAAGAGACCCAGTACTTC.

The chain has TRBV4-1 and TRBJ2-3, with D perhaps TRBD1 or TRBD2 (5 bases each). There are 17 residues in the CDR3. Germline V gives CDR1 MGHRA, CDR2 YSYEKL. V shed 0 bases and J shed 1 base, with 14 bases lying between them. In nucleotides, the CDR3 is TGCGCCAGCAGCCAAGAGGGTGGGGGTGTAGGCACAGATACGCAGTATTTT. Translating gives CASSQEGGGVGTDTQYF.

This clone was seen only once. V usage is TRBV2 and J usage is TRBJ1-3; D is undetermined. Germline CDR1 reads SNHLY; CDR2 reads FYNNEI. Trimming pared 7 bases from V and 3 bases from J, leaving 10 bases between. There are 13 residues in the CDR3. CDR3 region: CASNAGDGNTIYF. DNA for the CDR3: TGTGCCAGCAACGCGGGAGATGGAAACACCATATATTTT.

The chain is built from TRBV11-2 and TRBJ2-2; 11 bases are a match to TRBD2. This CDR3 is built from 16 residues. The germline V gene encodes CDR1 SGHAT and CDR2 FQNNGV. The J segment lost 3 bases and the V segment lost 5 bases, leaving 5 bases of the junction unmatched. CDR3: CASSPPLAGDTGELFF. The CDR3 region has the DNA TGTGCCAGCAGCCCCCCACTAGCGGGGGACACCGGGGAGCTGTTTTTT.

The chain links TRBV19 to TRBJ1-6; 8 nucleotides match TRBD1. The CDR3 extends over 15 amino acids. Germline V CDR1 and CDR2: LNHDA, SQIVND (reference sequence). J lost 3 bases, V lost 6 bases, and 4 bases had no gene match. The CDR3 protein is CASSPGTGYNSPLHF. In nucleotides, the CDR3 is TGTGCCAGTAGCCCCGGGACAGGCTATAATTCACCCCTCCACTTT.

The V gene is TRBV4-1, the J gene TRBJ2-3, with D perhaps matching TRBD2 (5 bases). CDR1 and CDR2 from the germline V gene are MGHRA and YSYEKL. V was pared by 1 base and J by 5 bases, with 13 bases between. The CDR3 has 15 residues. CDR3 protein: CASSQASVSGDTQYF. CDR3 nucleotides: TGCGCCAGCAGCCAAGCCTCAGTCAGCGGAGATACGCAGTATTTT.

The rearrangement uses TRBV10-1 and TRBJ2-1, with 9 nucleotides matching TRBD2. The V gene end was trimmed by 5 bases and the J gene end by 4 bases; junction bases not matched to a gene: 9. The CDR3 consists of 16 residues. The V gene's germline CDR1 is WNHNN and CDR2 SYGVQD (reference sequence). The CDR3 coding sequence is TGCGCCAGCAGTAGCGGGGGGCAACCACGTTACAATGAGCAGTTCTTC. Protein product: CASSSGGQPRYNEQFF.

This clone has only a few counts. The chain joins TRBV18 to TRBJ2-5, with D possibly TRBD1 on 6 matching bases. V lost 3 bases and J lost 2, with 16 bases in between. There are 16 residues in the CDR3. Germline V gene sequence: CDR1 KGHSH, CDR2 LQKENI. This CDR3 reads CASSPRKDSSQETQYF. CDR3 DNA: TGTGCCAGCTCACCGAGAAAGGACAGTTCGCAAGAGACCCAGTACTTC.

The table lists this clone with a few counts. This chain uses TRBV7-6 with TRBJ1-6, with D perhaps matching TRBD1 (5 bases). The CDR3 totals 14 residues. In germline, CDR1 is SGHVS, CDR2 FNYEAQ. V lost 1 base and J 13 bases, leaving 14 bases between the germline ends. The CDR3 reads CASSLDAQGAPLHF. In DNA form, the CDR3 reads TGTGCCAGCAGCTTAGACGCCCAGGGTGCGCCCCTCCACTTT.

This chain uses TRBV5-1 with TRBJ2-3; the match to TRBD2 covers 9 bases. CDR3 length equals 18 residues. V trimming: 3 bases; J trimming: 3 bases; junction bases outside the gene matches: 14. Germline-derived CDR1 and CDR2 are SGHRS and YFSETQ. The CDR3 spells CASSSTPISGSGTDTQYF. CDR3 bases: TGCGCCAGCAGCTCGACTCCTATTAGCGGGAGTGGGACAGATACGCAGTATTTT.

CDR3 sequence (DNA): TGTGCCAGCAGTACCAGACAGGGAGGCACTGAAGCTTTCTTT. Translation gives CASSTRQGGTEAFF. The V gene is TRBV11-3, the J gene TRBJ1-1; TRBD1 matches 7 bases. The germline V gene encodes CDR1 SGHNT and CDR2 YENEEA. The CDR3 extends over 14 amino acids. V lost 6 bases to trimming and J lost 4 bases; unmatched junction nucleotides: 8.

The rearrangement links TRBV7-6 to TRBJ1-1; no definite D call. The V gene lost 1 base and the J gene lost 0 bases, with 6 bases spanning the gap. CDR3 length equals 14 residues. Germline CDR1 SGHVS, CDR2 FNYEAQ. The CDR3 DNA reads as TGTGCCAGCAGCTTAGATTGGCTGAACACTGAAGCTTTCTTT. Its translation is CASSLDWLNTEAFF.

The V call is TRBV10-1, the J call TRBJ1-2, with D maybe TRBD1 (5 bases). The CDR3 length is 14 residues. CDR1 and CDR2 from the germline V gene are WNHNN and SYGVQD (reference sequence). V was trimmed by 5 bases and J by 8 bases, leaving 18 bases between them. Here the CDR3 reads CASSPTRQGWGYTF. In nucleotides, the CDR3 is TGCGCCAGCAGTCCGACCCGCCAGGGATGGGGCTACACCTTC.

This clone was seen a handful of times. This rearrangement joins TRBV7-9 to TRBJ2-7; D is uncertain. This CDR3 is 11 amino acids long. Germline CDR1 and CDR2: SEHNR and FQNEAQ (reference sequence). Trimming pared 4 bases from V and 7 bases from J, leaving 8 bases between. CDR3 coding DNA: TGTGCCAGCAGCTATTTAGGGGAGCAGTACTTC. It is translated as CASSYLGEQYF.